The 19 T cell receptor beta chains presented below share a single source sample, sequenced in a study of blood T cell repertoires in COVID-19. TCRdb keeps only in-frame clones here, not all; method: immunoSEQ multiplex PCR. The data contain under 250,000 clones, around nine tenths of them singletons. Sequencing input: peripheral blood. Every receptor here comes from a woman in her seventies with active or convalescent COVID-19.

Points on this clone: A junction end diverges from the germline sequence, so it may reflect a read error. This chain connects TRBV4-2 to TRBJ2-4, with D maybe TRBD2 (5 bases). CDR1 and CDR2 from the germline V gene are LGHNA and YNFKEQ. CDR3 length: 15 residues. The CDR3 DNA sequence: TGTGCCAGCAGCCAAGCGCCCCACGGGAAAAGCATTCAGTACTTC. Translated: CASSQAPHGKSIQYF.

The chain recombines TRBV6-5 with TRBJ1-2; a possible D gene is TRBD1 (6 bases). Germline lookup yields CDR1 MNHEY and CDR2 SVGAGI. The V end lost 10 bases, the J end lost 4 bases, and 22 bases lay between the germline ends. The CDR3 contains 15 residues. As DNA, the CDR3 is TGTGCCACCCAGGAAAATCCAGGGACACGCTATGGCTACACCTTC. Translated: CATQENPGTRYGYTF.

This clone was found once. The J gene is TRBJ2-3, the V gene TRBV6-5, with TRBD2 identical over 7 bases. CDR3 length: 16 residues. The ends lost 0 bases at V and 1 base at J; junction bases unmatched: 4. Germline values: CDR1 MNHEY, CDR2 SVGAGI. The CDR3 spells CASSYSAGVGTDTQYF. CDR3 DNA: TGTGCCAGCAGTTACTCGGCGGGGGTCGGCACAGATACGCAGTATTTT.

This clone was seen a handful of times. The chain links TRBV4-1 to TRBJ1-1; no firm D call. Germline CDR1 is MGHRA and CDR2 is YSYEKL. The CDR3 sequence is 13 residues long. Trimming took 4 bases from V and 7 from J, leaving 13 bases between them. CDR3 region: CASSLVERVEAFF. CDR3 coding DNA: TGCGCCAGCAGCCTCGTCGAGAGGGTTGAAGCTTTCTTT.

This chain joins TRBV6-5 and TRBJ2-7, with TRBD1 identical over 9 bases. J gave up 6 bases and V 7 bases, and 7 bases lay outside the gene matches. CDR1 and CDR2 (germline): MNHEY, SVGAGI. This CDR3 has 13 residues. The CDR3 loop is CASTGTGWGEQYF. CDR3 bases: TGTGCCAGCACGGGGACAGGGTGGGGCGAGCAGTACTTC.

The CDR3 coding sequence is TGTGCCAGCAGCTTAGGGGCTCCCTACGAGCAGTACTTC. Encoded protein: CASSLGAPYEQYF. The V call is TRBV7-8, the J call TRBJ2-7; D call uncertain. Germline-derived CDR1 and CDR2 are SGHVS and FQNEAQ. There are 13 residues in the CDR3. The V gene lost 1 base and the J gene lost 2 bases, with 6 bases spanning the gap.

The rearrangement links TRBV12-3 or TRBV12-4 to TRBJ1-1, with D uncertain. Trimming removed 4 bases at V and 4 bases at J, with 10 bases between. The CDR3 covers 13 residues. The CDR3 DNA follows: TGTGCCAGCAGTTACTCGGTCGGCACTGAAGCTTTCTTT. Its protein product is CASSYSVGTEAFF.

The V gene is TRBV28, the J gene TRBJ2-2, with 10 bases lining up with TRBD1. V lost 10 bases, J lost 9 bases, and 8 bases stayed unmatched. There are 13 residues in the CDR3. In germline, CDR1 is MDHEN, CDR2 SYDVKM. In nucleotides, the CDR3 is TGTGCCATAGGGACAGGGGTTTCCAGGGAGCTGTTTTTT. It codes for CAIGTGVSRELFF.

The rearrangement uses TRBV7-2 and TRBJ2-5; 8 positions agree with TRBD1. Losses at the gene ends were 4 bases for V and 3 bases for J; bases not matched to a gene: 7. This CDR3 is 15 amino acids long. Germline values: CDR1 SGHTA, CDR2 FQGNSA. DNA of the CDR3: TGTGCCAGCAGCTCCCGACAGGGGAGAAAAGAGACCCAGTACTTC. As protein: CASSSRQGRKETQYF. Full variable domain (rest looked up from reference TRBV7-2 and TRBJ2-5): GAGVSQSPSNKVTEKGKDVELRCDPISGHTALYWYRQSLGQGLEFLIYFQGNSAPDKSGLPSDRFSAERTGGSVSTLTIQRTQQEDSAVYLCASSSRQGRKETQYFGPGTRLLVL.

This sequence joins TRBV5-4 and TRBJ2-7; D is possibly TRBD2 (5 bases). Trimming pared 2 bases from V and 3 bases from J, leaving 6 bases between. From germline, CDR1 is SGHNT and CDR2 YYREEE (reference sequence). CDR3 size: 12 residues. CDR3 in DNA: TGTGCCAGCAGCTTAGGACTCTACGAGCAGTACTTC. Protein: CASSLGLYEQYF.

The V and J genes are TRBV5-4 and TRBJ1-2, with TRBD1 matching 8 bases. The ends lost 0 bases at V and 7 bases at J; junction bases unmatched: 5. The CDR3 has 14 residues. Germline values: CDR1 SGHNT, CDR2 YYREEE (reference sequence). DNA of the CDR3: TGTGCCAGCAGCTTGGCCGAGGACAGGGCTGGCTACACCTTC. Encoded protein: CASSLAEDRAGYTF. Looking up the rest from reference TRBV5-4 and TRBJ1-2 gives the full variable domain: ETGVTQSPTHLIKTRGQQVTLRCSSQSGHNTVSWYQQALGQGPQFIFQYYREEENGRGNFPPRFSGLQFPNYSSELNVNALELDDSALYLCASSLAEDRAGYTFGSGTRLTVV.

The chain is built from TRBV5-4 and TRBJ2-1; D is uncertain. Per germline, CDR1 SGHNT and CDR2 YYREEE (reference sequence). Trimming removed 1 base at V and 0 bases at J, with 8 bases between. This CDR3 is 15 amino acids long. CDR3 sequence: CASSLSVSSYNEQFF. The CDR3 DNA sequence: TGTGCCAGCAGCTTGAGTGTGAGCTCCTACAATGAGCAGTTCTTC.

J is TRBJ1-1 and V is TRBV15, with D perhaps TRBD1 (6 bases). This CDR3 contains 16 residues. V was shortened by 1 base and J by 1 base, with 13 bases between the two germline ends. CDR1 is LNHNV, CDR2 YYDKDF, per germline (reference sequence). Here the CDR3 DNA reads TGTGCCACCAGCAGAGGTAACAGGGCCAGGAACACTGAAGCTTTCTTT. Protein product: CATSRGNRARNTEAFF.

The table lists this clone with a count of one. This chain joins TRBV3-1 (or the pseudogene TRBV3-2) and TRBJ1-4; D remains unclear. Trimming left V 1 base short and J 0 bases short, with 9 bases between. This CDR3 region has 16 residues. The V gene's germline CDR1 is LGHDT and CDR2 YNNKEL (reference sequence). CDR3 region: CASSQGPVATNEKLFF. The CDR3 region has the DNA TGTGCCAGCAGCCAAGGCCCGGTTGCAACTAATGAAAAACTGTTTTTT.

The rearrangement joins TRBV6-5 to TRBJ1-5; unclear D gene. This CDR3 is built from 15 residues. CDR1 MNHEY and CDR2 SVGAGI come from the germline V gene. Trimming took 7 bases from V and 5 from J, leaving 18 bases between them. The CDR3 is CASTQSGGRDQPQHF. CDR3 in DNA: TGTGCCAGCACTCAAAGCGGAGGGAGGGATCAGCCCCAGCATTTT.

Only one count was recorded for this clone. V is TRBV6-5 and J is TRBJ1-2, with D perhaps matching TRBD1 (5 bases). The germline gives CDR1 MNHEY, CDR2 SVGAGI. The CDR3 is 15 residues long. Trimming cost V 4 bases and J 0 bases, with 12 bases left between them. CDR3 sequence: CASSWGTEANYGYTF. CDR3 coding DNA: TGTGCCAGCAGTTGGGGGACTGAGGCTAACTATGGCTACACCTTC.

The chain is built from TRBV14 and TRBJ1-2; the D is unclear. CDR3 size: 14 residues. Between the trimmed V and J ends, which lost 0 bases and 3 bases, there was a span of 8 bases. Germline V gene sequence: CDR1 SGHDN, CDR2 FVKESK. The CDR3 sequence is CASSQEGGYYGYTF. Here the CDR3 DNA reads TGTGCCAGCAGCCAAGAAGGAGGTTACTATGGCTACACCTTC.

This chain connects TRBV11-2 to TRBJ1-3, with a tentative D call TRBD1 (5 bases). CDR1 and CDR2 from the germline V gene are SGHAT and FQNNGV. The CDR3 loop spans 15 amino acids. V lost 4 bases, J lost 0 bases, and 10 bases lay in between. In DNA form, the CDR3 reads TGTGCCAGCAGCTCAGGGATCCCCTCTGGAAACACCATATATTTT. Protein sequence: CASSSGIPSGNTIYF.

The chain links TRBV2 to TRBJ2-2, with D tentatively TRBD1 (5 bases). CDR1 is SNHLY and CDR2 is FYNNEI in the germline V gene. Trimming removed 7 bases from V and 6 bases from J, with 9 bases in between. The CDR3 is 12 amino acids. The CDR3 protein is CASTPGPGELFF. Here the CDR3 DNA reads TGTGCCAGCACCCCAGGGCCCGGGGAGCTGTTTTTT.